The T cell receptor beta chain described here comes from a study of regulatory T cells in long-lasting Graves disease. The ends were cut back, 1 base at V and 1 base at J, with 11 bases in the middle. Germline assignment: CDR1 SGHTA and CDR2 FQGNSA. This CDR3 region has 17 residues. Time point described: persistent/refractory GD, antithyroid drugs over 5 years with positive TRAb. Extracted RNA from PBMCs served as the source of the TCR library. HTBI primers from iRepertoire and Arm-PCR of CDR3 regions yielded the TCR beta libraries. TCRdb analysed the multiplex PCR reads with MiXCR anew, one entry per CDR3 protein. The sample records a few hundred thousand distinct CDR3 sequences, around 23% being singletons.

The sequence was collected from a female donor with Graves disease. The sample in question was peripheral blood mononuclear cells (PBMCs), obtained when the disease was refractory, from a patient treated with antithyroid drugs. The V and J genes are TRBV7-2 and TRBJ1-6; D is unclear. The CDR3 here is CASSLGSGPSYNSPLHF. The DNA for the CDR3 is TGTGCCAGCAGCTTAGGGTCAGGCCCTTCCTATAATTCACCCCTCCACTTT.